This T cell receptor (beta chain) was sequenced for a study of vaccination and CD4 T cells after COVID-19. The germline V gene has CDR1 DFQATT and CDR2 SNEGSKA (reference sequence). This CDR3 region has 15 residues. The trim removed 6 bases at V and 1 base at J, leaving 3 bases unmatched. In its sample, this clonotype was seen a few times. MiXCR, run by TCRdb on the PCR reads, gives a single entry per CDR3 protein. This table holds fewer than 20,000 distinct CDR3 sequences, around 62% found once. The clonotype originates from a human donor who had recovered from COVID-19. This chain uses TRBV20-1 with TRBJ2-4; TRBD2 matches 13 bases. This sample comprised CD4+ T cells from blood, obtained before SARS-CoV-2 vaccination. The chain's CDR3 is CSALAGGPAKNIQYF. The CDR3 bases are TGCAGTGCACTAGCGGGAGGGCCTGCCAAAAACATTCAGTACTTC.